This TCR beta chain was found in a study of blood T cell repertoires in COVID-19. V was trimmed by 7 bases and J by 6 bases, leaving 15 bases between them. The CDR3 runs 13 residues. Germline assignment: CDR1 SEHNR and CDR2 FQNEAQ (reference sequence). This clone was picked up a small number of times. Repertoires were generated with immunoSEQ multiplex PCR, while TCRdb's copy carries only in-frame clones and drops some. This sample has 200,000 to 300,000 clones, with around nine tenths found just once. The J gene is TRBJ1-2, the V gene TRBV7-9; possibly TRBD1 for D (5 bases). The sequenced sample was PBMCs or T cells enriched from blood (not recorded which). This TCR was sampled from a woman between 18 and 29 years old who had recovered from COVID-19. Here the CDR3 reads CASIPAGVDGYTF. CDR3 nucleotides: TGTGCCAGCATACCGGCGGGGGTAGATGGCTACACCTTC.